These T cell receptor beta chains were read from a single sample in a study of shared clonotypes between healthy human individuals. Produced via immunoSEQ multiplex PCR; TCRdb's table is partial and in-frame only. The sample consists of about 2.3 million clones, around 93% of them appearing once. Sequences were obtained from naive CD4+ T cells from PBMCs. The receptors were sampled from a man aged 18-30 years in good health. Some clones in this sample may be carry-over from other donors' samples. CDR3s include the opening cysteine and the closing phenylalanine or tryptophan. A D gene is named only where the DNA matches it firmly. Clone size appears in some rows only: once, few, many, or a class for an expanded clone.

v_call	clone_size	j_call	d_call	cdr3_aa	cdr3_nt
TRBV28	.	TRBJ2-5	.	CASGHRGQETQYF	TGTGCCAGCGGCCACCGCGGCCAAGAGACCCAGTACTTC
TRBV9	.	TRBJ1-1	.	CASSVRPGNTEAFF	TGTGCCAGCAGCGTACGTCCGGGGAACACTGAAGCTTTCTTT
TRBV11-2	.	TRBJ1-2	.	CASSRAGVSNYGYTF	TGTGCCAGCAGCCGAGCCGGGGTCAGTAACTATGGCTACACCTTC
TRBV7-9	.	TRBJ2-2	.	CASSDGRKNTGELFF	TGTGCCAGCAGCGATGGACGAAAGAACACCGGGGAGCTGTTTTTT
TRBV27	.	TRBJ2-6	.	CASSSVGQGGSGANVLTF	TGTGCCAGCAGCTCAGTCGGACAAGGTGGCTCTGGGGCCAACGTCCTGACTTTC
TRBV28	.	TRBJ1-5	.	CASSLLGGVSQPQHF	TGTGCCAGCAGTTTATTGGGGGGAGTCAGTCAGCCCCAGCATTTT
TRBV28	.	TRBJ2-5	.	CASTTGMETQYF	TGTGCCAGCACTACGGGGATGGAGACCCAGTACTTC
TRBV28	.	TRBJ1-5	.	CASSLGQISNQPQHF	TGTGCCAGCAGTTTAGGGCAGATTAGCAATCAGCCCCAGCATTTT
TRBV6-1	.	TRBJ2-1	TRBD2	CASSWREWGLNEQFF	TGTGCCAGCAGTTGGCGGGAGTGGGGGTTGAATGAGCAGTTCTTC
TRBV6-5	.	TRBJ2-1	TRBD2	CASKGGRREQFF	TGTGCCAGCAAGGGCGGGAGAAGGGAGCAGTTCTTC
TRBV5-4	.	TRBJ2-7	TRBD1	CASSLQGLGAEQYF	TGTGCCAGCAGCTTACAGGGGTTAGGGGCCGAGCAGTACTTC
TRBV9	.	TRBJ2-5	TRBD1	CASSARGTGQGMVSWETQYF	TGTGCCAGCAGCGCCCGGGGGACGGGACAGGGGATGGTCAGTTGGGAGACCCAGTACTTC
TRBV29-1	.	TRBJ1-1	.	CSGARGGWTEAFF	TGCAGCGGGGCCAGGGGAGGGTGGACTGAAGCTTTCTTT
TRBV2	.	TRBJ2-3	TRBD1	CASRPGTGGTDTQYF	TGTGCCAGCAGACCTGGGACAGGGGGAACAGATACGCAGTATTTT
TRBV28	.	TRBJ2-3	.	CASSLGTDTQYF	TGTGCCAGCAGTTTAGGCACAGATACGCAGTATTTT
TRBV28	.	TRBJ2-7	.	CASSLPAGAGGYEQYF	TGTGCCAGCAGTTTACCCGCGGGGGCAGGGGGTTACGAGCAGTACTTC
TRBV15	.	TRBJ1-1	.	CATSREQVGTEAFF	TGTGCCACCAGCAGAGAACAGGTGGGAACTGAAGCTTTCTTT
TRBV7-2	.	TRBJ2-1	TRBD2	CASSPARGRRNEQFF	TGTGCCAGCAGCCCCGCCCGCGGGAGAAGGAATGAGCAGTTCTTC
TRBV2	.	TRBJ2-5	TRBD1	CASSLYRDSYQETQYF	TGTGCCAGCAGCTTATACCGGGACAGCTACCAAGAGACCCAGTACTTC
TRBV27	once	TRBJ2-3	TRBD2	CASSWAGLAVGLDTQYF	TGTGCCAGCAGTTGGGCAGGACTAGCGGTTGGGCTGGATACGCAGTATTTT
TRBV6-5	.	TRBJ2-2	.	CASSYQVLNTGELFF	TGTGCCAGCAGTTACCAGGTCCTAAACACCGGGGAGCTGTTTTTT
TRBV27	.	TRBJ2-5	.	CASSSYTQETQYF	TGTGCCAGCAGTTCATACACGCAAGAGACCCAGTACTTC